The entry below gives a single TCR beta chain sequence along with its context. Its antigen is as yet unknown. In TCRdb, the multiplex PCR reads were re-called with MiXCR into one record per CDR3 protein. The top ten clones hold over 7.5% of a sample with under 70,000 distinct CDR3 sequences, 40% to 55% of them seen once. The entry originates in a study of breast tumors, draining lymph nodes, adjacent tissues. General study results and limits: Tumor TCR diversity was below lymph nodes but above nontumor tissue.

This CDR3 contains 18 residues. The germline CDR1 and CDR2 sequences are SGDLS and YYNGEE. The junction had 15 bases not matched to a gene; V was cut back by 4 bases and J by 1 base. V is TRBV9 and J is TRBJ1-2; 8 bases are shared with TRBD1. The material sequenced was breast tumor tissue. This TCR was recovered from a female donor with breast cancer. Some clones in this sample may be carry-over from other donors' samples. The CDR3 region has the DNA TGTGCCAGCAGCTGGGGTTTACAACAGGGGGGTAATAACTATGGCTACACCTTC. Amino acids: CASSWGLQQGGNNYGYTF. The variable domain in full, with the rest retrieved from reference TRBV9 and TRBJ1-2, is DSGVTQTPKHLITATGQRVTLRCSPRSGDLSVYWYQQSLDQGLQFLIQYYNGEERAKGNILERFSAQQFPDLHSELNLSSLELGDSALYFCASSWGLQQGGNNYGYTFGSGTRLTVV.